Following are 26 T cell receptor beta chains from one sample sequenced in a study of CD8+ T cells in alopecia areata. Documented treatment: oral pan-JAK inhibitor, 5-10 mg twice daily. Investigators isolated RNA and reverse transcribed it into cDNA to act as the sequencing template. The repertoire was sequenced with immunoSEQ multiplex PCR; TCRdb's copy has only in-frame clones and lacks some. Of approximately 140,000 clones listed, about 88% were seen once; the top ten hold approximately 13%. Sequences were derived from CD8+ T cells sorted from blood, sampled at week 4, from a patient treated with tofacitinib. Receptor source: a human donor with alopecia areata.

V and J are TRBV2 and TRBJ2-1; D is undetermined. CDR3 size: 12 residues. From germline, CDR1 is SNHLY and CDR2 FYNNEI. V lost 1 base to trimming and J lost 6 bases, with 4 bases between them. For the CDR3, the DNA is TGTGCCAGCAGTGAAGTAGGCAATGAGCAGTTCTTC. It codes for CASSEVGNEQFF. The variable domain in full, with the rest retrieved from reference TRBV2 and TRBJ2-1, is EPEVTQTPSHQVTQMGQEVILRCVPISNHLYFYWYRQILGQKVEFLVSFYNNEISEKSEIFDDQFSVERPDGSNFTLKIRSTKLEDSAMYFCASSEVGNEQFFGPGTRLTVL.

The rearrangement uses TRBV30 and TRBJ1-4, with D uncertain. CDR1 and CDR2 (germline): GTSNPN, SVGIG (reference sequence). Trimming removed 7 bases from V and 3 bases from J, with 12 bases in between. CDR3 length: 13 amino acids. The CDR3 bases are TGTGCCTCAGACCCGGGCTCTAATGAAAAACTGTTTTTT. Its protein product is CASDPGSNEKLFF.

This chain uses TRBV9 with TRBJ2-5; a possible D gene is TRBD1 (6 bases). CDR1 is SGDLS, CDR2 YYNGEE, per germline. Trimming cost V 2 bases and J 2 bases, with 10 bases left between them. CDR3 length equals 14 residues. CDR3 sequence reads: CASSVDRSQETQYF. CDR3 sequence (DNA): TGTGCCAGCAGCGTTGACAGGTCTCAAGAGACCCAGTACTTC.

This clone was seen only a few times. The CDR3 is CASSLGSRNEQFF. The CDR3 region has the DNA TGTGCCAGCAGCCTCGGGTCCAGAAATGAGCAGTTCTTC. The V call is TRBV27, the J call TRBJ2-1; D gene ambiguous. The CDR3 totals 13 residues. Per the germline V gene, CDR1 is MNHEY and CDR2 is SMNVEV (reference sequence). The V end lost 6 bases, the J end lost 7 bases, and 13 bases lay between the germline ends.

For this clone: Different DNA sequences within this sample yield the same CDR3. The chain carries TRBV30 and TRBJ2-3; D is uncertain. CDR3 size: 12 residues. Looked up from germline, CDR1 is GTSNPN and CDR2 is SVGIG (reference sequence). V was cut by 1 base and J by 3 bases, with 5 bases left in between. CDR3 sequence (DNA): TGTGCCTGGAGTGACCCTACAGATACGCAGTATTTT. This sequence encodes CAWSDPTDTQYF. Filled out from reference TRBV30 and TRBJ2-3, the complete variable domain reads SQTIHQWPATLVQPVGSPLSLECTVEGTSNPNLYWYRQAAGRGLQLLFYSVGIGQISSEVPQNLSASRPQDRQFILSSKKLLLSDSGFYLCAWSDPTDTQYFGPGTRLTVL.

This sequence joins TRBV14 and TRBJ2-1; the D is unclear. The CDR3 has 14 residues. Germline CDR1 is SGHDN and CDR2 is FVKESK. Trimming stripped 5 bases from V and 0 bases from J, with 8 bases between. For the CDR3, the DNA is TGTGCCAGCAGCGTCGTTAGCTCCTACAATGAGCAGTTCTTC. It specifies CASSVVSSYNEQFF. Variable domain in full (rest from reference TRBV14 and TRBJ2-1): EAGVTQFPSHSVIEKGQTVTLRCDPISGHDNLYWYRRVMGKEIKFLLHFVKESKQDESGMPNNRFLAERTGGTYSTLKVQPAELEDSGVYFCASSVVSSYNEQFFGPGTRLTVL.

The genes are TRBV6-1 and TRBJ2-1, with 9 bases lining up with TRBD1. Germline CDR1 MNHNS, CDR2 SASEGT. J gave up 4 bases and V 9 bases, and 7 bases lay outside the gene matches. The CDR3 consists of 14 residues. CDR3: CASGDREGYNEQFF. The CDR3 DNA follows: TGTGCCAGTGGGGACAGGGAAGGGTACAATGAGCAGTTCTTC.

The J gene is TRBJ1-2, the V gene TRBV5-1; D not certain. Germline CDR1 SGHRS, CDR2 YFSETQ. The CDR3 sequence is 14 residues long. The V end lost 4 bases, the J end lost 4 bases, and 14 bases lay between the germline ends. For the CDR3, the DNA is TGCGCCAGCAGCCTTGGGAGGGTTGCCTATGGCTACACCTTC. Protein sequence: CASSLGRVAYGYTF.

V is TRBV29-1 and J is TRBJ2-7, with 8 bases that match TRBD1. The germline V gene has CDR1 SQVTM and CDR2 ANQGSEA. Trimming removed 1 base from V and 3 bases from J; junction bases left unmatched: 2. The CDR3 sequence is 13 residues long. CDR3 region: CSVEGGTGYEQYF. The CDR3 DNA reads TGCAGCGTTGAAGGTGGGACAGGCTACGAGCAGTACTTC.

The chain couples TRBV6-5 to TRBJ2-7, with D tentatively TRBD1 (5 bases). Germline V lookup: CDR1 MNHEY, CDR2 SVGAGI. This CDR3 has 14 residues. The V and J ends lost 5 bases and 3 bases respectively, with 14 bases between them. The CDR3 bases are TGTGCCAGCAGTCCCATTACAGGAGACTACGAGCAGTACTTC. Translation gives CASSPITGDYEQYF.

V gene TRBV4-1 combines with J gene TRBJ1-2; D gene ambiguous. The V gene's germline CDR1 is MGHRA and CDR2 YSYEKL. The V gene lost 3 bases and the J gene lost 5 bases, with 7 bases spanning the gap. CDR3 length: 12 residues. CDR3 nucleotides: TGCGCCAGCAGCCACCAGGCTTATGGCTACACCTTC. Translating gives CASSHQAYGYTF.

The chain couples TRBV6-5 to TRBJ2-7, with 8 bases identical to TRBD2. V shed 5 bases and J 2 bases; nucleotides not matched to a gene: 5. In germline, CDR1 is MNHEY, CDR2 SVGAGI. CDR3 size: 14 residues. For the CDR3, the DNA is TGTGCCAGCAGTCCCTCGGGGGGGACCTACGAGCAGTACTTC. Protein sequence: CASSPSGGTYEQYF.

The V call is TRBV6-5, the J call TRBJ1-1; TRBD1 matches at 10 bases. The CDR3 has 14 amino acids. V was clipped by 4 bases and J by 6 bases; unmatched bases: 5. The germline gives CDR1 MNHEY, CDR2 SVGAGI. CDR3 residues: CASSSRQGAAEAFF. Written as DNA, the CDR3 is TGTGCCAGCAGTTCGCGACAGGGGGCTGCTGAAGCTTTCTTT.

The CDR3 nucleotides are TGTGCCAGCAGTTACAGGGGCAGGGCAGGGCAGCCCCAGCATTTT. It is translated as CASSYRGRAGQPQHF. The V and J genes are TRBV6-6 and TRBJ1-5, with a weak D call TRBD1 (5 bases). Germline CDR1 is MNHNY and CDR2 is SVGAGI (reference sequence). Trimming took off 2 bases at V and 7 bases at J, with 15 bases between the two ends. CDR3 length equals 15 residues.

The rearrangement links TRBV5-4 to TRBJ1-1; the D gene is possibly TRBD1 (5 bases). Germline CDR1 reads SGHNT; CDR2 reads YYREEE (reference sequence). V dropped 3 bases and J dropped 1 base, with 10 bases sitting between them. The CDR3 is made up of 14 amino acids. CDR3 in DNA: TGTGCCAGCAGCTGGACAATGGGGAACACTGAAGCTTTCTTT. As protein: CASSWTMGNTEAFF.

The chain employs TRBV11-2 and TRBJ2-7, with no clear D. Germline V gives CDR1 SGHAT, CDR2 FQNNGV. Trimming stripped 5 bases from V and 0 bases from J, with 11 bases between. This CDR3 contains 14 residues. DNA of the CDR3: TGTGCCAGCAGCCCTCGGACCAGCTCCTACGAGCAGTACTTC. Translated, it gives CASSPRTSSYEQYF.

About this clone itself: The same CDR3 also results from other DNA sequences found in this sample. This rearrangement joins TRBV29-1 to TRBJ2-1, with TRBD2 identical over 10 bases. CDR1 is SQVTM and CDR2 is ANQGSEA in the germline V gene. J gave up 2 bases and V 1 base, and 2 bases lay outside the gene matches. The CDR3 covers 15 residues. The CDR3 is CSVEGLAGAYNEQFF. For the CDR3, the DNA is TGCAGCGTTGAAGGGCTAGCGGGGGCCTACAATGAGCAGTTCTTC.

This clone has just one count. The gene calls are TRBV29-1 and TRBJ2-2; 8 nucleotides agree with TRBD1. V dropped 3 bases and J dropped 7; count of bases not matched to a gene: 13. CDR3 length: 16 residues. Per the germline V gene, CDR1 is SQVTM and CDR2 is ANQGSEA. The CDR3 region has the DNA TGCAGCGTTGAGGGTCGGGTAATTACAGGGGGCGGGGAGCTGTTTTTT. It yields the protein CSVEGRVITGGGELFF.

The chain employs TRBV30 and TRBJ1-5, with D unclear. This CDR3 spans 15 amino acids. CDR1 is GTSNPN, CDR2 SVGIG, per germline (reference sequence). The ends were cut back, 0 bases at V and 1 base at J, with 10 bases in the middle. The CDR3 DNA reads as TGTGCCTGGAGTGTAGAAGGGATCAGCAATCAGCCCCAGCATTTT. This translates into CAWSVEGISNQPQHF.

This chain joins TRBV10-3 and TRBJ1-1; D not certain. V lost 3 bases and J lost 1, with 3 bases in between. CDR1 is ENHRY, CDR2 SYGVKD, per germline. The CDR3 extends over 12 amino acids. The CDR3 DNA follows: TGTGCCATCAGTGACGGGAACACTGAAGCTTTCTTT. Its translation: CAISDGNTEAFF.

The J gene is TRBJ2-2, the V gene TRBV2; no clear D. V was trimmed by 6 bases and J by 3 bases, leaving 14 bases between them. There are 15 residues in the CDR3. Germline V gives CDR1 SNHLY, CDR2 FYNNEI. CDR3 region: CASRDRTSHTGELFF. CDR3 DNA sequence: TGTGCCAGCAGAGATAGGACCTCCCACACCGGGGAGCTGTTTTTT.

The V and J genes are TRBV5-1 and TRBJ1-1; D unclear. The V gene's germline CDR1 is SGHRS and CDR2 YFSETQ. The CDR3 has 15 amino acids. Trimming pared 0 bases from V and 0 bases from J, leaving 9 bases between. The CDR3 nucleotides are TGCGCCAGCAGCTTGGGACCCGGACTGAACACTGAAGCTTTCTTT. It is translated as CASSLGPGLNTEAFF.

The genes are TRBV6-1 and TRBJ2-7, with a tentative D call TRBD1 (6 bases). Germline V gives CDR1 MNHNS, CDR2 SASEGT. The CDR3 runs to 13 residues. V lost 7 bases to trimming and J lost 2 bases, with 12 bases between them. The CDR3 nucleotides read TGTGCCAGCATACAGGGATCTACCTACGAGCAGTACTTC. The encoded protein is CASIQGSTYEQYF.

The chain employs TRBV4-1 and TRBJ2-3; D is ambiguous. This CDR3 has 13 residues. The V gene's germline CDR1 is MGHRA and CDR2 YSYEKL. V lost 4 bases to trimming and J lost 5 bases, with 10 bases between them. The CDR3 spells CASSPAPGDTQYF. CDR3 nucleotides: TGCGCCAGCAGCCCCGCGCCGGGAGATACGCAGTATTTT.

This CDR3 is CASSLLSGPVPDTQYF. The CDR3, as DNA: TGTGCCAGCAGCTTACTCTCCGGTCCCGTCCCAGATACGCAGTATTTT. J is TRBJ2-3 and V is TRBV11-2; D not certain. Germline CDR1 is SGHAT and CDR2 is FQNNGV. V lost 2 bases and J lost 4, with 16 bases in between. The CDR3 sequence is 16 residues long.

A word on this clone: Other DNA sequences in this sample translate to the same CDR3. The V gene is TRBV7-9, the J gene TRBJ2-7; D is unresolved. CDR3 size: 11 residues. Trimming shortened V by 1 base and J by 5 bases, and 3 bases separated the two germline ends. Germline V CDR1 and CDR2: SEHNR, FQNEAQ (reference sequence). Here the CDR3 DNA reads TGTGCCAGCAGCTTAGGGGACGAGCAGTACTTC. Translating it yields CASSLGDEQYF.